This entry lists 2 T cell receptor beta chains sequenced from one sample in a study of glioma-infiltrating T cells. The iRepertoire nested amplicon-rescue multiplex PCR amplified TCR alpha and beta CDR3s from RNA. Each CDR3 protein is one row after TCRdb ran MiXCR on the multiplex PCR reads. Seen here are about 180,000 distinct CDR3 sequences, 43% observed once, and the top ten hold under 6.5%. The sequencing input was glioma tissue, nonneoplastic brain tissue, or PBMCs (not recorded which). Receptors originate from a human donor with low-grade glioma or glioblastoma, undergoing nonglioma brain surgery, or in good health (not recorded which).

Concerning this clonotype itself: The germline gene is not matched at one end of the junction; a read error may be the cause. The genes are TRBV6-1 and TRBJ1-3; possibly TRBD1 for D (5 bases). Germline assignment: CDR1 MNHNS and CDR2 SASEGT. CDR3 length: 14 amino acids. The CDR3 DNA sequence: TGTGCCAGCAAGTATGGGCAGGGAGAAAACACCGTATATTTT. Residues: CASKYGQGENTVYF.

This chain links TRBV11-2 with TRBJ1-1, with TRBD1 matching over 8 bases. The V and J ends lost 5 bases and 3 bases, in that order; junction bases with no gene match: 8. The germline gives CDR1 SGHAT, CDR2 FQNNGV. This CDR3 comprises 15 residues. The CDR3 DNA is TGTGCCAGCAGCGCCCGACAGGGGTCCTACACTGAAGCTTTCTTT. Amino acid sequence: CASSARQGSYTEAFF. Variable domain in full (rest from reference TRBV11-2 and TRBJ1-1): EAGVAQSPRYKIIEKRQSVAFWCNPISGHATLYWYQQILGQGPKLLIQFQNNGVVDDSQLPKDRFSAERLKGVDSTLKIQPAKLEDSAVYLCASSARQGSYTEAFFGQGTRLTVV.